This record looks at one T cell receptor beta chain sequence and its context. No antigen is known for it. Sequencing used immunoSEQ multiplex PCR; TCRdb keeps in-frame clones, though not all of them. This table has 110,000 to 150,000 clones, approximately 85% appearing once. This sample was taken from a study of T cell responses to AZD1222 COVID-19 vaccine. General observations from the study: Targets within unmutated variant regions were reportedly found for nearly half of spike-specific TCRs. Repertoire sampling was restricted to post-peak T cell response timepoints. Clonal diversity may have been underestimated in mostly white British donors.

The origin of this receptor is an adult in good health. This specimen consisted of peripheral blood, obtained on day 0 of AZD1222 vaccination.

The CDR3 region is CASSTLTGFAGELFF. The CDR3 DNA reads TGTGCCAGCAGCACTCTGACAGGGTTTGCCGGGGAGCTGTTTTTT. The J gene is TRBJ2-2, the V gene TRBV11-2; 7 nucleotides align to TRBD1. V was clipped by 5 bases and J by 6 bases; unmatched bases: 9. Germline V gene lookup returns CDR1 SGHAT and CDR2 FQNNGV. The CDR3 is 15 residues long.